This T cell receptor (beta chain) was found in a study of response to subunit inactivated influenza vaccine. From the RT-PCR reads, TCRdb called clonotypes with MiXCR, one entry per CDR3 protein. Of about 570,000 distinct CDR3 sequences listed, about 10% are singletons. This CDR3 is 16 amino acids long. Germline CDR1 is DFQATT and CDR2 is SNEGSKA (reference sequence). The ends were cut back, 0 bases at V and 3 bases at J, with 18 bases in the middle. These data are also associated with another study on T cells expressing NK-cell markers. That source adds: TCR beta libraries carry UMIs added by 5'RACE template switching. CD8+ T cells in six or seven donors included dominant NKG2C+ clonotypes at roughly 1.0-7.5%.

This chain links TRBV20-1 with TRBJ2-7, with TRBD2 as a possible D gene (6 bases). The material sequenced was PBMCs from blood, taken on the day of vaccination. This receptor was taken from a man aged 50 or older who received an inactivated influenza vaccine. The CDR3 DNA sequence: TGCAGTGCTAGAGATCCCTCGGGAGACAGTATCTACGAGCAGTACTTC. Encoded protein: CSARDPSGDSIYEQYF.